This TCR beta chain was captured by sequencing in a study of CD8+ T cells in alopecia areata. Overall study results and limits: Patients showed less clear TCR sequence sharing than mice, possibly partly because of HLA diversity. Scalp repertoires also include resident alphabeta T cells from normal skin. Clonality in lesional scalp, especially alopecia totalis/universalis, exceeded that of normal scalp.

PBMC-derived CD4+ and CD8+ T cells were sorted. RNA was isolated and reverse transcribed to cDNA, the sequencing template. Clones were read by immunoSEQ multiplex PCR, and TCRdb kept only the in-frame ones, dropping some. Of about 140,000 clones in the sample, 55% were seen once. The germline gives CDR1 GTSNPN, CDR2 SVGIG (reference sequence). The CDR3 totals 13 residues. J was trimmed by 5 bases and V by 3 bases; bases with no gene match: 5. To note about this clone: As yet, its antigen is unknown. Other DNA sequences within the sample encode an identical CDR3.

The chain recombines TRBV30 with TRBJ1-2, with 8 nucleotides matching TRBD1. The clonotype comes from a human donor in good health. The sequencing sample was made of CD4+ T cells sorted from blood. Written as DNA, the CDR3 is TGTGCCTGGAGCCGGGACAGGCCTTATGGCTACACCTTC. Translated, it gives CAWSRDRPYGYTF.